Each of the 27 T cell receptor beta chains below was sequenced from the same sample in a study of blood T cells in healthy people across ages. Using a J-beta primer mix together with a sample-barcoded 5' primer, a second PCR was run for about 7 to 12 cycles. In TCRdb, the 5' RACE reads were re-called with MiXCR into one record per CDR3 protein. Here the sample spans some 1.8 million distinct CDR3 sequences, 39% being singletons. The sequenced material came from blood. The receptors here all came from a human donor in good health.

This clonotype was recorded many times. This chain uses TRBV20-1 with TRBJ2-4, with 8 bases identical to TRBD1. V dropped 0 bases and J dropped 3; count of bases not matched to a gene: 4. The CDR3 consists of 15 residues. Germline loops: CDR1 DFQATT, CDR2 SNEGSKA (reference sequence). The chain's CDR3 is CSAREATGVKNIQYF. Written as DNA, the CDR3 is TGCAGTGCTAGAGAAGCGACAGGGGTCAAAAACATTCAGTACTTC.

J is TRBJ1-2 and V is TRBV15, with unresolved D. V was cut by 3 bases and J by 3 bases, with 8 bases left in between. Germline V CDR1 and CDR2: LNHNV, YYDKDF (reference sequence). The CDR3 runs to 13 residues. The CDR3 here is CATSSWTDYGYTF. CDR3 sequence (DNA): TGTGCCACCAGCAGTTGGACTGACTATGGCTACACCTTC. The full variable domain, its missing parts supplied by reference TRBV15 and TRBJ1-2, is DAMVIQNPRYQVTQFGKPVTLSCSQTLNHNVMYWYQQKSSQAPKLLFHYYDKDFNNEADTPDNFQSRRPNTSFCFLDIRSPGLGDTAMYLCATSSWTDYGYTFGSGTRLTVV.

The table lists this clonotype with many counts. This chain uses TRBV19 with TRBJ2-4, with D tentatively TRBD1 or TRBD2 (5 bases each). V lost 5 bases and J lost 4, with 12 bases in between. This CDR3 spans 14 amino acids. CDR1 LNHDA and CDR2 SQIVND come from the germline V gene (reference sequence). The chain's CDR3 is CASSHRDGKNIQYF. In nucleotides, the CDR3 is TGTGCCAGTAGTCACCGGGACGGTAAAAACATTCAGTACTTC. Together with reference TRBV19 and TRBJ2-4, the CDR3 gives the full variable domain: DGGITQSPKYLFRKEGQNVTLSCEQNLNHDAMYWYRQDPGQGLRLIYYSQIVNDFQKGDIAEGYSVSREKKESFPLTVTSAQKNPTAFYLCASSHRDGKNIQYFGAGTRLSVL.

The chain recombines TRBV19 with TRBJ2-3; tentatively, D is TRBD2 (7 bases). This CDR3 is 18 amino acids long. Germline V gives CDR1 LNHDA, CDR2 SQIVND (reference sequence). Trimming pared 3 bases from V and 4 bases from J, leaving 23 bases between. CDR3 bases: TGTGCCAGTAGTATTGCTCGGGCGGGGGCCGATCCCCCAGATACGCAGTATTTT. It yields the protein CASSIARAGADPPDTQYF.

CDR3 in DNA: TGTGCCAGCAGCTTATTTGTAGCGGGTGCAGATACGCAGTATTTT. It translates to CASSLFVAGADTQYF. This sequence joins TRBV7-8 and TRBJ2-3; 7 bases agree with TRBD2. The CDR3 has 15 amino acids. J lost 4 bases, V lost 2 bases, and 6 bases had no gene match. Germline V gene data show CDR1 as SGHVS and CDR2 as FQNEAQ. Using reference TRBV7-8 and TRBJ2-3 for the parts outside the CDR3, the full variable domain is GAGVSQSPRYKVAKRGQDVALRCDPISGHVSLFWYQQALGQGPEFLTYFQNEAQLDKSGLPSDRFFAERPEGSVSTLKIQRTQQEDSAVYLCASSLFVAGADTQYFGPGTRLTVL.

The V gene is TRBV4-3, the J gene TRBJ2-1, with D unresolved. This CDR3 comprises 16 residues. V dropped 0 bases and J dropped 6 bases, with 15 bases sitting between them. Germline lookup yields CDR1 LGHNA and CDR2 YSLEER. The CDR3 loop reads CASSQDWLVLSNEQFF. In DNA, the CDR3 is TGCGCCAGCAGCCAAGATTGGCTAGTTCTTTCCAATGAGCAGTTCTTC.

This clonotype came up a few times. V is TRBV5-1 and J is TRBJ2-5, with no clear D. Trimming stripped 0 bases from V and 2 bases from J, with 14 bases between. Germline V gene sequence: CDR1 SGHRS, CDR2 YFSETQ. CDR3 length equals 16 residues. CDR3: CASSLEETSIQETQYF. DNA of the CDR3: TGCGCCAGCAGCTTGGAGGAAACCTCGATACAAGAGACCCAGTACTTC. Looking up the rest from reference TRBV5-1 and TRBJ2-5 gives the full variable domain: KAGVTQTPRYLIKTRGQQVTLSCSPISGHRSVSWYQQTPGQGLQFLFEYFSETQRNKGNFPGRFSGRQFSNSRSEMNVSTLELGDSALYLCASSLEETSIQETQYFGPGTRLLVL.

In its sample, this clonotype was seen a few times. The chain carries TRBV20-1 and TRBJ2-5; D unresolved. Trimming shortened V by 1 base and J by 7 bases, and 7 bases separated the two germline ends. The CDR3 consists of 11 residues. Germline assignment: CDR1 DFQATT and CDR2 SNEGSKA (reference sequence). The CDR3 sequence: CSARGPGTQYF. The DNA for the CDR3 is TGCAGTGCTAGAGGTCCTGGGACCCAGTACTTC.

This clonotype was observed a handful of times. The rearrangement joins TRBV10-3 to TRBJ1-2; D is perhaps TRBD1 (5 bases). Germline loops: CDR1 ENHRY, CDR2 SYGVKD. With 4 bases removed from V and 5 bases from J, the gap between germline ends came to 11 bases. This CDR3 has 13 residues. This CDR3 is CAISGQTLYGYTF. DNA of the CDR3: TGTGCCATCAGTGGACAGACCCTATATGGCTACACCTTC.

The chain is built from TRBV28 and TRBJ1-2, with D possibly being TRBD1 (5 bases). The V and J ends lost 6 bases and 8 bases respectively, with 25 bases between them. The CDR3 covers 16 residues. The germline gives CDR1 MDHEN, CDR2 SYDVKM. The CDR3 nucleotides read TGTGCCAGCAGGCCCGGTTCAGGGAACTTGGAACTCGGCTACACCTTC. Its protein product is CASRPGSGNLELGYTF.

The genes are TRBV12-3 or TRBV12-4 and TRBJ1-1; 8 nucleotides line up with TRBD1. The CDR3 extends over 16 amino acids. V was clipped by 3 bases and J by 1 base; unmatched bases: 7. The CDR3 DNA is TGTGCCAGCAGTTTTGTCTCCGGGACAGGGAACACTGAAGCTTTCTTT. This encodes CASSFVSGTGNTEAFF.

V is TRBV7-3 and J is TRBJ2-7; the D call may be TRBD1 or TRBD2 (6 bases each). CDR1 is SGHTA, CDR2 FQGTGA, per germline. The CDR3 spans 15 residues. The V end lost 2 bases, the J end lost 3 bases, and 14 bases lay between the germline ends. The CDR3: CASSLEGGSNYEQYF. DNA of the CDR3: TGTGCCAGCAGCTTAGAGGGGGGCTCCAACTACGAGCAGTACTTC.

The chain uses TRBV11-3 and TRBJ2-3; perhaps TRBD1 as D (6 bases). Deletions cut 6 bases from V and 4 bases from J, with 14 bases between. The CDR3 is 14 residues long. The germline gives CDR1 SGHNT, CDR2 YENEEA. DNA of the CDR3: TGTGCCAGCAGAGATGGACAGTCCTCAGATACGCAGTATTTT. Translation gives CASRDGQSSDTQYF.

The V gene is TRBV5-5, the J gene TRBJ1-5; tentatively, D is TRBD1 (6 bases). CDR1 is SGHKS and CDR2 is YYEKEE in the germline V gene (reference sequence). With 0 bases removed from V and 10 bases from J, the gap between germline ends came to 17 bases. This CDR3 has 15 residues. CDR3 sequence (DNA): TGTGCCAGCAGCTTGGTTCGGCAGGGGCTGGACCCCCAGCATTTT. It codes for CASSLVRQGLDPQHF. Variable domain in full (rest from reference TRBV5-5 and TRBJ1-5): DAGVTQSPTHLIKTRGQQVTLRCSPISGHKSVSWYQQVLGQGPQFIFQYYEKEERGRGNFPDRFSARQFPNYSSELNVNALLLGDSALYLCASSLVRQGLDPQHFGDGTRLSIL.

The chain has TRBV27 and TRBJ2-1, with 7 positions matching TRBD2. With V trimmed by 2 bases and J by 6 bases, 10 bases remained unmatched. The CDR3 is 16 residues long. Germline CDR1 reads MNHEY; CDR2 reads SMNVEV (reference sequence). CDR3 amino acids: CASSLVWLAESNEQFF. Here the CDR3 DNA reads TGTGCCAGCAGTTTAGTGTGGCTAGCGGAAAGCAATGAGCAGTTCTTC.

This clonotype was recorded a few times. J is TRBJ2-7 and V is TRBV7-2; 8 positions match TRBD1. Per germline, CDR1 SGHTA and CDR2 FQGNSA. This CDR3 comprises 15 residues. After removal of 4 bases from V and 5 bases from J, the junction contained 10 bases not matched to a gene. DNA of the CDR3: TGTGCCAGCAGCTATAACAGGGGGGAACCCCACGAGCAGTACTTC. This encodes CASSYNRGEPHEQYF. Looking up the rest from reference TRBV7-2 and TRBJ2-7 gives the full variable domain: GAGVSQSPSNKVTEKGKDVELRCDPISGHTALYWYRQSLGQGLEFLIYFQGNSAPDKSGLPSDRFSAERTGGSVSTLTIQRTQQEDSAVYLCASSYNRGEPHEQYFGPGTRLTVT.

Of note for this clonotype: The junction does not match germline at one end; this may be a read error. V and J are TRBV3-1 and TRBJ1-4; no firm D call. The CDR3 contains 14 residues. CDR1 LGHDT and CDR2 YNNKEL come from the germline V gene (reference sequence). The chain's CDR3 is CASSPGMRDEKRFF. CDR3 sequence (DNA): TGTGCCAGCAGCCCCGGTATGCGCGATGAAAAACGGTTTTTT.

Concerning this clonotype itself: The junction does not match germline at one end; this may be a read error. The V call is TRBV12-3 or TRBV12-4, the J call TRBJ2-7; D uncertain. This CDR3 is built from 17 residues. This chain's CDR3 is CTSSPPFGVAFDYEQYF. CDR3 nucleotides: TGTACCAGCAGTCCCCCCTTTGGGGTCGCTTTTGATTACGAGCAGTACTTC.

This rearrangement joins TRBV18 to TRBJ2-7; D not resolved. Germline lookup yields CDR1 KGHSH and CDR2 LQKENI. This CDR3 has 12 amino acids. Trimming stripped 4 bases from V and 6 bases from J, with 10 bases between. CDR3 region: CASSQRNSEQYF. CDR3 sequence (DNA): TGTGCCAGCTCACAGAGGAATTCCGAGCAGTACTTC.

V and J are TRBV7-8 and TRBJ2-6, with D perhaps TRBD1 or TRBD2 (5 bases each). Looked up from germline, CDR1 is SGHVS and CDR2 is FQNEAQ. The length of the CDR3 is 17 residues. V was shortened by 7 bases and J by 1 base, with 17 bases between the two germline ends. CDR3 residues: CASIQGWGGSGANVLTF. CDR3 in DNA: TGTGCCAGCATCCAGGGTTGGGGCGGGTCTGGGGCCAACGTCCTGACTTTC.

The CDR3 region is CASSPHSREQYF. The CDR3 DNA reads as TGTGCCAGCAGTCCACATAGCCGAGAGCAGTACTTC. This chain uses TRBV12-3 or TRBV12-4 with TRBJ2-4; D gene unclear. CDR3 size: 12 residues. The ends were cut back, 5 bases at V and 13 bases at J, with 15 bases in the middle.

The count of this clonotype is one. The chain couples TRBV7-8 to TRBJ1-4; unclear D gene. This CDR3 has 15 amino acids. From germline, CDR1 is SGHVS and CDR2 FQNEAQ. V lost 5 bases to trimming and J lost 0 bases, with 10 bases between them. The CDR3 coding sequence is TGTGCCAGCAGCCCGCAGTCGGCAACTAATGAAAAACTGTTTTTT. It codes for CASSPQSATNEKLFF.

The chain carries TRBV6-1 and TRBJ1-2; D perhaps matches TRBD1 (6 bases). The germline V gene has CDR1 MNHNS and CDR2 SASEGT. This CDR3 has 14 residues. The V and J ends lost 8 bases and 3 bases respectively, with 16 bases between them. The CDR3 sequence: CASGLGGADYGYTF. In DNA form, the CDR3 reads TGTGCCAGCGGGTTGGGGGGCGCGGACTATGGCTACACCTTC.

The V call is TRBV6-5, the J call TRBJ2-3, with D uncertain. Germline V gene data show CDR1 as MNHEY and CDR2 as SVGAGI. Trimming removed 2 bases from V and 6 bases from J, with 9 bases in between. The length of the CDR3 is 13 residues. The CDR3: CASSYDGEDTQYF. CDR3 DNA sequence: TGTGCCAGCAGTTACGACGGCGAGGATACGCAGTATTTT.

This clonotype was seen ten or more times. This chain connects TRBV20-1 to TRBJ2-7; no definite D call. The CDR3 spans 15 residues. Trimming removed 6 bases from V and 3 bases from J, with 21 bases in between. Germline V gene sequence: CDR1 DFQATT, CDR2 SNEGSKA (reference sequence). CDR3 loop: CSARLTPKGLYEQYF. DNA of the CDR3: TGCAGTGCGAGACTCACGCCTAAGGGCCTCTACGAGCAGTACTTC.

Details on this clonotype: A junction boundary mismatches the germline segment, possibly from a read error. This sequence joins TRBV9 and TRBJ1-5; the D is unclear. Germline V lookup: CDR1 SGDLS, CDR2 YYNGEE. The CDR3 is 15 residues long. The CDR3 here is CASSVGGNSNHPQHF. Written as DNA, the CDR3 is TGTGCCAGCAGCGTAGGTGGCAATAGCAATCATCCCCAGCATTTT. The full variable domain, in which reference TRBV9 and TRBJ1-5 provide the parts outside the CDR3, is DSGVTQTPKHLITATGQRVTLRCSPRSGDLSVYWYQQSLDQGLQFLIQYYNGEERAKGNILERFSAQQFPDLHSELNLSSLELGDSALYFCASSVGGNSNHPQHFGDGTRLSIL.

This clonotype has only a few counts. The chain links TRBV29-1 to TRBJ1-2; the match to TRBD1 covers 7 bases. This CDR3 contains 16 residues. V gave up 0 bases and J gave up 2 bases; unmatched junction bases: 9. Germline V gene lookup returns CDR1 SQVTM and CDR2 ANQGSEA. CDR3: CSVEDSGGGGNYGYTF. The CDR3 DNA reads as TGCAGCGTTGAAGATTCAGGGGGAGGCGGAAACTATGGCTACACCTTC. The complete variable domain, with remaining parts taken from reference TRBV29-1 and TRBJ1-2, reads SAVISQKPSRDICQRGTSLTIQCQVDSQVTMMFWYRQQPGQSLTLIATANQGSEATYESGFVIDKFPISRPNLTFSTLTVSNMSPEDSSIYLCSVEDSGGGGNYGYTFGSGTRLTVV.